These 24 T cell receptor beta chains share one sample of origin, sequenced in a study of blood T cell repertoires in COVID-19. Sequencing was performed with immunoSEQ multiplex PCR; in TCRdb, only in-frame clones are kept and a portion is missing. The sample contains hundreds of thousands of clones, about four fifths of which appear only once. The sequencing input was PBMCs or T cells enriched from blood (not recorded which). The source is a woman in her forties or fifties who had been exposed to COVID-19.

The rearrangement uses TRBV10-2 and TRBJ1-2; no clear D gene. The length of the CDR3 is 14 residues. V lost 0 bases to trimming and J lost 4 bases, with 9 bases between them. Germline V gene data show CDR1 as WSHSY and CDR2 as SAAADI. CDR3 amino acids: CASSESSNFYGYTF. DNA for the CDR3: TGCGCCAGCAGTGAGTCGAGCAACTTCTATGGCTACACCTTC.

This clone was detected once. The chain combines TRBV2 with TRBJ1-2; 8 bases match TRBD1. The length of the CDR3 is 11 residues. Germline lookup yields CDR1 SNHLY and CDR2 FYNNEI. After removal of 8 bases from V and 8 bases from J, the junction contained 4 bases not matched to a gene. CDR3 protein: CASGTGLGYTF. The CDR3 DNA is TGTGCCAGCGGGACAGGCCTAGGCTACACCTTC.

The chain has TRBV28 and TRBJ2-1, with D tentatively TRBD1 (6 bases). This CDR3 is 12 amino acids long. V was clipped by 2 bases and J by 10 bases, with 9 bases between them. Germline CDR1 MDHEN, CDR2 SYDVKM. DNA of the CDR3: TGTGCCAGCAGTTTAAATGACAGGGAGCAGTTCTTC. It translates to CASSLNDREQFF.

In its sample, this clone was seen a few times. The rearrangement uses TRBV7-2 and TRBJ2-7; D is perhaps TRBD2 (6 bases). The CDR3 is 16 residues long. Looked up from germline, CDR1 is SGHTA and CDR2 is FQGNSA. Trimming took 5 bases from V and 0 from J, leaving 17 bases between them. CDR3 DNA: TGTGCCAGCAGCCCCGACGGTCGGGGGAGCTCCTACGAGCAGTACTTC. It codes for CASSPDGRGSSYEQYF.

The V call is TRBV2, the J call TRBJ1-2; D might be TRBD1 (6 bases). The CDR3 has 13 residues. Germline values: CDR1 SNHLY, CDR2 FYNNEI. Trimming took 2 bases from V and 8 from J, leaving 12 bases between them. The chain's CDR3 is CASSESQGFGYTF. The CDR3 DNA sequence: TGTGCCAGCAGTGAAAGTCAGGGGTTCGGCTACACCTTC. The full variable domain, completed using reference TRBV2 and TRBJ1-2, is EPEVTQTPSHQVTQMGQEVILRCVPISNHLYFYWYRQILGQKVEFLVSFYNNEISEKSEIFDDQFSVERPDGSNFTLKIRSTKLEDSAMYFCASSESQGFGYTFGSGTRLTVV.

This chain joins TRBV4-1 and TRBJ2-1; D is uncertain. V was shortened by 0 bases and J by 7 bases, with 10 bases between the two germline ends. This CDR3 spans 14 amino acids. In germline, CDR1 is MGHRA, CDR2 YSYEKL. Here the CDR3 DNA reads TGCGCCAGCAGCCAAGATACCTTTCGGAATGAGCAGTTCTTC. Encoded protein: CASSQDTFRNEQFF.

The chain joins TRBV7-2 to TRBJ1-2, with TRBD1 matching over 7 bases. Germline lookup yields CDR1 SGHTA and CDR2 FQGNSA. V lost 5 bases, J lost 8 bases, and 11 bases stayed unmatched. The CDR3 spans 14 residues. CDR3 residues: CASSRAQGVVGYTF. The CDR3 DNA follows: TGTGCCAGCAGCCGGGCGCAGGGGGTAGTGGGCTACACCTTC.

The J gene is TRBJ2-3, the V gene TRBV24-1; the D gene is possibly TRBD2 (5 bases). Germline V gene sequence: CDR1 KGHDR, CDR2 SFDVKD. The CDR3 runs to 15 residues. Trimming took 3 bases from V and 4 from J, leaving 13 bases between them. The CDR3 DNA reads TGTGCCACCAGTGATAAGCGGACCCGGGCAGATACGCAGTATTTT. Translated, it gives CATSDKRTRADTQYF.

The chain joins TRBV11-2 to TRBJ1-1, with 9 bases matching TRBD1. V lost 5 bases, J lost 5 bases, and 3 bases stayed unmatched. Germline V gene sequence: CDR1 SGHAT, CDR2 FQNNGV. The CDR3 runs to 13 residues. The CDR3 sequence: CASSPTGGTEAFF. For the CDR3, the DNA is TGTGCCAGCAGCCCGACAGGGGGGACTGAAGCTTTCTTT.

This clone has just a few counts. The chain carries TRBV7-2 and TRBJ1-5; the D gene is possibly TRBD1 (5 bases). From germline, CDR1 is SGHTA and CDR2 FQGNSA. Trimming stripped 3 bases from V and 7 bases from J, with 10 bases between. The CDR3 runs to 13 residues. CDR3 coding DNA: TGTGCCAGCAGCTTGGATAAGGGGCAGCCCCAGCATTTT. Translation: CASSLDKGQPQHF.

The CDR3 nucleotides are TGTGCTAGTGGTCCCGAGGACATCACTGAAGCTTTCTTT. It translates to CASGPEDITEAFF. The rearrangement joins TRBV12-5 to TRBJ1-1; D perhaps matches TRBD1 (5 bases). Trimming cost V 5 bases and J 4 bases, with 11 bases left between them. Germline CDR1 is LGHNT and CDR2 is FRNRAP. This CDR3 region has 13 residues.

The chain links TRBV28 to TRBJ1-5; D possibly corresponds to TRBD1 (5 bases). The CDR3 has 16 residues. The ends were cut back, 2 bases at V and 5 bases at J, with 16 bases in the middle. Germline CDR1 MDHEN, CDR2 SYDVKM. The CDR3 DNA follows: TGTGCCAGCAGTTTAACGGCAGGGCTCTCTTATCAGCCCCAGCATTTT. This codes for CASSLTAGLSYQPQHF.

This chain connects TRBV19 to TRBJ1-2, with 8 bases matching TRBD1. Germline V gene lookup returns CDR1 LNHDA and CDR2 SQIVND (reference sequence). This CDR3 is 13 amino acids long. Trimming at V came to 6 bases and at J to 6 bases, leaving 6 bases not matched to a gene. As DNA, the CDR3 is TGTGCCAGTAGCCCGACAGGGGAACATGGCTACACCTTC. Translated: CASSPTGEHGYTF.

This chain connects TRBV5-6 to TRBJ1-2; D gene ambiguous. The CDR3 sequence is 15 residues long. CDR1 is SGHDT, CDR2 YYEEEE, per germline. Trimming cost V 1 base and J 8 bases, with 18 bases left between them. Here the CDR3 DNA reads TGTGCCAGCAGCTTGTATTCAGGCTCGGAACGAGGCTACACCTTC. It encodes CASSLYSGSERGYTF.

This clone has only one observation. The J gene is TRBJ1-5, the V gene TRBV2, with 9 bases that match TRBD1. This CDR3 has 15 amino acids. The V segment lost 6 bases and the J segment 4 bases; nucleotides outside the gene matches: 7. Looked up from germline, CDR1 is SNHLY and CDR2 is FYNNEI. The CDR3 DNA sequence: TGTGCCAGCAGGAGGGACAGGGCCGCTAATCAGCCCCAGCATTTT. It yields the protein CASRRDRAANQPQHF.

The genes are TRBV5-1 and TRBJ1-5, with 9 bases that match TRBD1. The germline CDR1 and CDR2 sequences are SGHRS and YFSETQ. CDR3 length equals 16 residues. V was pared by 4 bases and J by 2 bases, with 7 bases of the junction left unmatched. The CDR3 region is CASSTGTGLGNQPQHF. CDR3 in DNA: TGCGCCAGCAGCACCGGGACAGGGCTCGGCAATCAGCCCCAGCATTTT.

The rearrangement joins TRBV10-3 to TRBJ1-1; 10 positions match TRBD1. Germline CDR1 is ENHRY and CDR2 is SYGVKD. The V gene end was trimmed by 10 bases and the J gene end by 8 bases; junction bases not matched to a gene: 7. The CDR3 covers 12 residues. CDR3 DNA sequence: TGTGCCAGCGGGACAGGGGCGCCCGAAGCTTTCTTT. The encoded protein is CASGTGAPEAFF.

This clone is a singleton in its sample. The J gene is TRBJ2-3, the V gene TRBV3-1 (or the pseudogene TRBV3-2); no definite D call. CDR3 length: 18 residues. V gave up 4 bases and J gave up 0 bases, with 20 bases separating them. Germline V gene sequence: CDR1 LGHDT, CDR2 YNNKEL (reference sequence). CDR3 DNA: TGTGCCAGCAGCCTCTCGTTAGGCCCACAGTCTAGCACAGATACGCAGTATTTT. Encoded protein: CASSLSLGPQSSTDTQYF.

The V call is TRBV19, the J call TRBJ2-2; D gene ambiguous. CDR1 is LNHDA and CDR2 is SQIVND in the germline V gene (reference sequence). Deletions cut 3 bases from V and 0 bases from J, with 2 bases between. This CDR3 spans 13 amino acids. The CDR3 nucleotides are TGTGCCAGTAGTATTACGAACACCGGGGAGCTGTTTTTT. The encoded protein is CASSITNTGELFF.

The chain couples TRBV27 to TRBJ1-2, with a weak D call TRBD1 (6 bases). V was pared by 2 bases and J by 2 bases, with 12 bases between. Germline CDR1 is MNHEY and CDR2 is SMNVEV (reference sequence). The CDR3 contains 15 residues. CDR3 region: CASSLQGQGNYGYTF. In nucleotides, the CDR3 is TGTGCCAGCAGTTTACAGGGGCAGGGAAACTATGGCTACACCTTC.

The genes are TRBV9 and TRBJ2-2; 9 bases line up with TRBD1. The germline V gene has CDR1 SGDLS and CDR2 YYNGEE. The V and J ends lost 3 bases and 6 bases, in that order; junction bases with no gene match: 9. The CDR3 runs 16 residues. The CDR3 DNA sequence: TGTGCCAGCAGCGACCTTACGACAGGGGGGGCCGGGGAGCTGTTTTTT. It translates to CASSDLTTGGAGELFF. The entire variable domain, with the rest obtained from reference TRBV9 and TRBJ2-2, is as follows: DSGVTQTPKHLITATGQRVTLRCSPRSGDLSVYWYQQSLDQGLQFLIQYYNGEERAKGNILERFSAQQFPDLHSELNLSSLELGDSALYFCASSDLTTGGAGELFFGEGSRLTVL.

The rearrangement uses TRBV19 and TRBJ2-3, with D possibly being TRBD2 (7 bases). The CDR3 is made up of 15 amino acids. Germline CDR1 LNHDA, CDR2 SQIVND (reference sequence). The ends were cut back, 3 bases at V and 0 bases at J, with 10 bases in the middle. The CDR3 sequence: CASSIGGTSTDTQYF. Written as DNA, the CDR3 is TGTGCCAGTAGTATCGGGGGGACAAGCACAGATACGCAGTATTTT.

The chain couples TRBV7-2 to TRBJ1-2; 9 nucleotides match TRBD1. Germline V gene lookup returns CDR1 SGHTA and CDR2 FQGNSA. The CDR3 runs 16 residues. The junction had 16 bases not matched to a gene; V was cut back by 6 bases and J by 8 bases. CDR3 sequence: CASSNPRDRAVGGYTF. The CDR3, as DNA: TGTGCCAGCAGTAACCCCCGGGACAGGGCAGTTGGGGGCTACACCTTC.

The chain links TRBV2 to TRBJ1-2; D perhaps matches TRBD1 (5 bases). The germline gives CDR1 SNHLY, CDR2 FYNNEI. This CDR3 spans 13 amino acids. V lost 7 bases, J lost 11 bases, and 20 bases lay in between. DNA for the CDR3: TGTGCCAGCAAACAAATCAGGGAGGGGAGGTACACCTTC. It yields the protein CASKQIREGRYTF. The full variable domain, its missing parts supplied by reference TRBV2 and TRBJ1-2, is EPEVTQTPSHQVTQMGQEVILRCVPISNHLYFYWYRQILGQKVEFLVSFYNNEISEKSEIFDDQFSVERPDGSNFTLKIRSTKLEDSAMYFCASKQIREGRYTFGSGTRLTVV.